This entry describes one TCR beta chain. Germline V gene sequence: CDR1 SGHNT, CDR2 YYREEE (reference sequence). The CDR3 spans 17 residues. V was cut by 4 bases and J by 0 bases, with 17 bases left in between. This entry belongs to a study of Ad26.COV2.S vaccination and SARS-CoV-2 variants. The assay was immunoSEQ multiplex PCR, and TCRdb's table has in-frame clones only and misses some. The table records around 450,000 clones, roughly 87% of them present only once. The sample's treatment: over 15 received Ad26.COV2.S at low or high dose, single or two shots; several received placebo; per-sample allocation not given. It was on day 63 after the first vaccine or placebo injection that samples were taken. Ad26.COV2.S expressed prefusion-stabilized spike from the original Wuhan strain.

The chain carries TRBV5-4 and TRBJ1-3; D call uncertain. This sample comprised peripheral blood, obtained in a trial of Ad26.COV2.S vaccine versus placebo. The TCR originated in a person aged 18 to 59 who received the Ad26.COV2.S COVID-19 vaccine or a placebo. The CDR3 is CASSHPSMGSSGNTIYF. The CDR3 nucleotides are TGTGCCAGCAGCCACCCTTCTATGGGGAGCTCTGGAAACACCATATATTTT.